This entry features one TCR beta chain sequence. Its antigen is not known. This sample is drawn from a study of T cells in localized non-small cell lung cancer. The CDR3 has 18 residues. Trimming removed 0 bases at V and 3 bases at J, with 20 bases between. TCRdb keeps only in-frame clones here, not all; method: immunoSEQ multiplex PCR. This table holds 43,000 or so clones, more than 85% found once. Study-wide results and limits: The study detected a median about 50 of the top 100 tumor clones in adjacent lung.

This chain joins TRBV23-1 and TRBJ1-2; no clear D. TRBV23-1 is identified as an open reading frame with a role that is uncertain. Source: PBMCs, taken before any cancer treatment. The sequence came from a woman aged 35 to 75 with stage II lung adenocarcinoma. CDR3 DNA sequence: TGCGCCAGCAGTCAATCCCCCCGGTGCGGTCAGAGAGACTATGGCTACACCTTC. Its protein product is CASSQSPRCGQRDYGYTF.